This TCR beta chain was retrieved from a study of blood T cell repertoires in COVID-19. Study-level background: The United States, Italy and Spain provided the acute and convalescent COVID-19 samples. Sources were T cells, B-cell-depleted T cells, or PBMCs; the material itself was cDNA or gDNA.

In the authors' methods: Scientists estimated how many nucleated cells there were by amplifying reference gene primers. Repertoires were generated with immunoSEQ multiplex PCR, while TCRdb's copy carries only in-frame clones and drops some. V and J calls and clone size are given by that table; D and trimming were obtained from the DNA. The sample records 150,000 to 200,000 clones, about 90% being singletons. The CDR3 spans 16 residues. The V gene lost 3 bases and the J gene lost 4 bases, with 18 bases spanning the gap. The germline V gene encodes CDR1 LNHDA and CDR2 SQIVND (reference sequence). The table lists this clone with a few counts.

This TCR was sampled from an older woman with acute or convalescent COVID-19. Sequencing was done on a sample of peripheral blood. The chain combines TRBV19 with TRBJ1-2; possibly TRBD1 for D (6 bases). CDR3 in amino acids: CASSIKNRESSYGYTF. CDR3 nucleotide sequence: TGTGCCAGTAGTATCAAGAACAGGGAATCGAGCTATGGCTACACCTTC.